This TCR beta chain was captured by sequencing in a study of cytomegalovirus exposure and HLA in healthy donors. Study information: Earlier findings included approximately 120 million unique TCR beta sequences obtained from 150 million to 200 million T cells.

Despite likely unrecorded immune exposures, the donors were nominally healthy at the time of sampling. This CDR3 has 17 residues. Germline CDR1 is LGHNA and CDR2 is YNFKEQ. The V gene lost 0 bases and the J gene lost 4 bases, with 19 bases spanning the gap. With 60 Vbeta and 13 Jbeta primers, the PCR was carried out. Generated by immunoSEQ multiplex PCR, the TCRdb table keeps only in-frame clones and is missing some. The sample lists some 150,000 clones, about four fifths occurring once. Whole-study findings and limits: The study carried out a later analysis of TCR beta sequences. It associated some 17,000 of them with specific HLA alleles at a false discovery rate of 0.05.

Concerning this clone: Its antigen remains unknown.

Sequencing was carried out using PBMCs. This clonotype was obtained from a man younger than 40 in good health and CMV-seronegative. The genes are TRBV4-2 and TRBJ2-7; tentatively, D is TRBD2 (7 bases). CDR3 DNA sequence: TGTGCCAGCAGCCAAGATCCGGGGGGCCCCACCCTTTACGAGCAGTACTTC. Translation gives CASSQDPGGPTLYEQYF.